This TCR beta chain emerged from a study of CD8+CD57+ T cells in acquired aplastic anemia (dated by TCRdb to 2016 to 2019). About the study as a whole: Extracted DNA from sorted CD4+ and CD8+ cells averaged about 3 ug, ranging from 0.2 to 27.4 ug. Healthy donor samples averaged around 9.8 million reads for CD4+ and 11 million to 13 million for CD8+ cells. Summary of the overall study and its limitations: Between patients and healthy controls, no significant difference in CD8+ Simpson's diversity was found (P=0.060). Although roughly 29 CD8+ CDR3 sequences were shared by patients and controls, these sequences appeared highly expressed in patients and within the immunodominant clones of patients.

Concerning this clonotype: Its target antigen remains unknown. There are no base qualities to consult, and no much larger clone falls within one base.

The CDR3 has 14 amino acids, counting the end cysteine and phenylalanine. Of all the DNA, just the CDR3 is kept, 42 bases in frame from base 1. V loses 0 bases of germline sequence and J loses 4 bases, and the interval between the two ends is 9 bases. In the germline V gene, CDR1 corresponds to ENHRY and CDR2 to SYGVKD. Profiling of TCR beta VDJ combinations and CDR3 sequences used genomic DNA as the template. TCR repertoire sequencing was run on an Illumina HiSeq 2000. As for the original processing: TRBV/TRBJ rearrangement plots, CDR3 size and DJ length profiles, and Simpson's diversity index were used to evaluate the repertoires. The most abundant DNA sequence in the deep sequencing data was defined as the immunodominant clone. CDR3 amino acid sequences were checked for sharing between subjects and were compared against published repertoires and the VDJdb database. TCRdb reanalyzed the raw reads on its own, using fastp at Q25 for trimming and MiXCR for clone calling, and kept in-frame beta chains. Every entry covers one CDR3 protein and lists the most common genes and DNA from its rows. The V and J calls follow TCRdb's processing rather than the paper's. This sample comprises around 200,000 distinct CDR3 sequences, approximately 52% of them detected only once. The biggest ten clones account for approximately 16% of the sample.

The study deep-sequenced TCR repertoires of sorted CD4+ and CD8+ blood T cells from severe aplastic anemia patients and healthy subjects. Ficoll-Paque density gradient centrifugation was used to isolate peripheral blood mononuclear cells. Before DNA extraction, CD4+ and CD8+ T cells were sorted by FACS or by magnetic beads. The sequence came from a human donor in good health, serving as a control. The specimen sequenced was sorted CD4+, CD8+, or CD8+CD57+ T cells (not recorded which) from PBMCs. Recombination connected TRBV10-3 to TRBJ1-1; the D gene identity is not certain. For the CDR3, the sequence is CAISESLESTEAFF. The DNA is TGTGCCATCAGTGAGTCCCTCGAGTCCACTGAAGCTTTCTTT.